The present entry profiles one T cell receptor beta chain with its context. The target of this receptor is not known. Base qualities are not provided; no much larger clone lies one nucleotide away. In total, roughly 670 healthy bone marrow donors made up the cohort. At the time of sampling, all cohort members were nominally healthy, though unrecorded immune exposures were likely present. The donor tested CMV seropositive, placing the donor among the approximately 290 seropositive members of the cohort. A peripheral blood sample was collected from each donor, and TCR beta sequencing was performed on peripheral blood mononuclear cells. The Qiagen DNeasy Blood Extraction Kit was used to extract genomic DNA from the blood cell samples. This sample was included in a study of cytomegalovirus exposure and HLA in healthy donors (dated by TCRdb to the late 2010s). Background for the entire study: According to an earlier analysis of 587 of the donors, about 190 million T cells yielded 100 million or so unique TCR beta sequences and less than 300 Gb of sequence data. Roughly 300 gigabases of sequencing data and approximately 85 million unique TCR sequences were included in an early release covering under 650 HLA-typed donors. Of the 300 to 400 genotyped donors, approximately 83% fell in the genetic ancestry cluster associated with self-reported Caucasian donors. The aim of the study was to test whether cataloging public T cell receptors could identify signatures of past pathogen exposure. The T cell repertoires of several hundred subjects were profiled by immunosequencing and related to cytomegalovirus serostatus. In addition to the first cohort of 666 subjects, a separate validation cohort of about 120 different subjects was used. To predict cytomegalovirus infection status, the study combined high-throughput TCR immunosequencing, statistical association of individual TCRs with disease status, and machine learning. A later analysis re-examined previously published TCR beta repertoires from 610 or so donors and added high-resolution HLA genotyping to investigate patterns of TCR occurrence. Rather than using new phenotypic data, the later analysis identified candidate immune exposures from TCR beta sequences and from how often those sequences occurred across donors. In an earlier analysis of 587 of the donors, high-throughput TCR beta sequencing was used to judge whether each TCR beta V gene segment behaved as functional or pseudogenic. Alongside the repertoire data, information on donor age, sex, ethnicity and CMV serostatus was compiled. In a later genetic analysis, genome-wide SNP genotypes for about 65% of the roughly 670 donors were used, and that subset was treated as a discovery cohort. All discovery cohort repertoires had been generated on a single sequencing platform. HLA typing covered class I and class II loci at four-digit resolution. The number of donors typed differed by locus, with roughly 620-630 for A, B, C, DRB1 and DQB1, roughly 520 for DQA1, 606 for DPA1, and over 400 for DPB1. Because of strong linkage in the cohort, 5 or 6 DR-DQ haplotypes were treated as single units for association and clustering. Across approximately 400 genotyped donors of the cohort, an average of approximately 220,000 unique TCR beta nucleotide sequences per donor were sequenced, and approximately 17% of those sequences were non-productive.

Beyond this particular receptor, the publication reports: Because some donors lacked HLA typing at each locus, the association tests relied only on the typed subset. Because the 87-base-pair reads could not distinguish some IMGT-functional V segments, including TRBV6-2 and TRBV6-3, those segments were excluded. A later analysis found that HLA-associated TCR beta chains were more clonally expanded and had lower generation probabilities than equally common non-associated chains. Cytomegalovirus status was reported to be diagnosed by the classifier with high specificity and sensitivity in both the original and validation cohorts. The cohort was sequenced for TCR beta chains only, and without alpha or paired-chain data the features that could be detected were limited. Sequencing depth was assumed to be roughly uniform across donors in the presence/absence analyses, though that assumption may not hold. Broadly in line with IMGT annotations, most TCR beta V segments showed up in productive rearrangements about 87% or about 30% of the time in an earlier analysis of 587 of the donors. Several of the top co-occurrence clusters appeared to be linked to parvovirus B19, influenza, CMV and Epstein-Barr virus, according to a later analysis. In a later analysis, TCR association rates were found to vary across HLA loci, with the most associated TCRs seen for DRB1 alleles and the fewest for HLA-C alleles. Across donors, most TCR sequences were observed very rarely, whereas some public TCRs were present in many individuals. A later analysis associated some 17,000 TCR beta sequences with specific HLA alleles at a false discovery rate of 0.05. Most CMV-associated TCR beta chains appeared to be HLA-restricted in a later analysis, and the HLA associations seemed to be driven largely by CMV exposure. CMV serostatus was the only immune exposure information available for the cohort. In the study, some 160 TCR beta chains were listed as associated with cytomegalovirus. According to the authors, the approach could potentially be generalized to other disease states and immunological phenotypes. The earlier analysis of 450 to 700 of the donors excluded about 16 rarely observed V segments, including chromosome 9 orphons, because counts were too low. A later genetic analysis associated a missense DCLRE1C variant with V-gene and J-gene trimming of TCR beta chains, and an independent cohort replicated the association. A further reported finding was that TCR beta sequences accurately predicted the HLA-A and HLA-B alleles for most subjects in the first cohort. In vitro tests confirmed that three of the cytomegalovirus-associated TCR beta chains recognize cytomegalovirus antigens. When HLA alleles, especially DR and DQ, strongly co-occurred, TCR associations were difficult to assign to individual alleles. Linkage disequilibrium might explain the correlated functional status among segregating V segments, but an unknown experimental factor could not be ruled out. A cluster of highly shared sequence variants was judged likely to represent a technical artifact of the sequencing pipeline. Compared with the 666-donor mean, donors in an Asian-associated ancestry cluster had fewer N-insertions in productive TCRs, according to a later genetic analysis.

V lost 0 bases and J lost 4 bases; the stretch between them is 11 bases long. Per the germline V gene (reference sequence), SGHNT is the CDR1 and YYREEE is the CDR2. Spanning cysteine to phenylalanine, the CDR3 consists of 14 amino acids. Only the CDR3 portion is preserved as DNA: 42 bases, with reading frame beginning at the first base. Receptor libraries were prepared by the immunoSEQ multiplex PCR assay. A mixture of 60 forward primers for TCR Vbeta segments and 13 reverse primers for TCR Jbeta segments was used in the multiplex PCR. A multiplex PCR assay on genomic DNA amplified the CDR3 region of rearranged TCR beta genes. The Illumina HiSeq System was used to sequence the amplified TCR beta libraries as 87-base-pair reads. On the study's bioinformatics: A later analysis tallied 70 million to 100 million unique TCR beta chains across the 666 repertoires, and 10 million to 11 million of those chains were shared by two or more donors. Raw reads were error-corrected and collapsed into unique sequences with a nearest-neighbor algorithm that merged closely related sequences to remove PCR and sequencing errors. V, D and J gene segments were assigned by aligning CDR3 sequences to IMGT reference sequences. Each retained sequence needed at least a six-nucleotide match to both a V gene segment and a J gene segment. A rearrangement was called productive if the CDR3 had no stop codons and remained in frame with V and J, and every other rearrangement was called non-productive. Following IMGT convention, CDR3 was defined as the stretch from the second conserved V-encoded cysteine to the conserved J-encoded phenylalanine. The earlier analysis of about 610 of the donors excluded any sequence lacking an unambiguous match to a single V gene segment. In an earlier analysis of some 590 of the donors, a V segment was called functional when productive rearrangements were above 56.7%, and segregating when the standard deviation between donors exceeded 5%. To diagnose cytomegalovirus status from the catalog of TCR beta chain sequences, a statistical classification framework was built. V and J gene assignment, in a later analysis, came from comparing TCR nucleotide sequences with IMGT/GENE-DB human TR gene sequences. A later analysis assigned CDR3 sequences and most-parsimonious VDJ recombination scenarios with the TCRdist pipeline. A later analysis defined each TCR beta chain by its CDR3 amino acid sequence plus V-gene family, and excluded reads lacking a unique V-gene family. A later analysis removed nearly 600 highly shared, low-generation-probability nucleotide sequences to deal with suspected cross-contamination and a sequencing artifact. A later analysis calculated a clonal expansion index for each public chain from normalized within-repertoire ranks of inferred template counts. A later analysis computed generation probabilities with a VDJ recombination model fitted to out-of-frame rearrangements, and checked the results against IGoR. In a later analysis, hypergeometric tests were used to score TCR-TCR, TCR-HLA and TCR-CMV co-occurrence, with a repertoire-size bias correction applied to TCR pairs. A later analysis estimated false discovery rates by permuting HLA or CMV assignments 20 times. A later analysis grouped co-occurring TCRs with DBSCAN, adding TCRdist sequence similarity when clustering within HLA-allele-positive subsets. Repertoires with fewer than 30,000 or more than 120,000 public chains were left out of co-occurrence clustering, as were about five repertoires with anomalous nucleotide sharing. What TCRdb holds here is the immuneACCESS table cut down to in-frame rearrangements. Part of the clones is not present; checked against another copy, under half of the missing clones reflect an unresolved V gene, and the others are unexplained. The D gene and trimming were derived from the DNA, and the V and J assignments and clone size from that table. The sample records 95,000 to 150,000 clones, roughly 83% of which are singletons. Clones ranked in the top ten supply about 20% of the sample.

This clonotype originated in a man younger than 30 in good health and CMV-seropositive. Sequencing was performed on PBMCs. The sequence is built from TRBV5-4 and TRBJ2-7; a tentative D match to TRBD2 spans 5 bases. The nucleotide sequence is TGTGCCAGCAGCTTGGGGACGGGGTTTTACGAGCAGTACTTC. This translates into CASSLGTGFYEQYF.